Each of the 4 T cell receptor beta chains below was sequenced from the same sample in a study of identical twins. Using its own MiXCR run on the 5' RACE reads, TCRdb lists one record per CDR3 protein. The table includes about 220,000 distinct CDR3 sequences, around 6.8% detected once. These data were also reused for a study on yellow fever vaccine responses in identical twins.

The sequenced sample was memory (CD45RO+) T cells sorted from blood. The receptors shown here come from a woman aged 18-29 years in good health.

This clonotype was seen repeatedly, ten times or more. The chain combines TRBV5-1 with TRBJ2-6; D gene uncertain. Germline CDR1 SGHRS, CDR2 YFSETQ. V was clipped by 0 bases and J by 0 bases, with 13 bases between them. The CDR3 covers 18 residues. The CDR3 DNA sequence: TGCGCCAGCAGCTTGGTTACGGGCCCGAGCTCTGGGGCCAACGTCCTGACTTTC. This sequence encodes CASSLVTGPSSGANVLTF.

This clonotype was detected ten times or more. V and J are TRBV6-2 or TRBV6-3 and TRBJ2-7; 10 bases are a match to TRBD2. The V gene end was trimmed by 5 bases and the J gene end by 7 bases; junction bases not matched to a gene: 8. CDR3 length: 14 amino acids. The germline V gene encodes CDR1 MNHEY and CDR2 SVGEGT. The CDR3 is CASSASGRAREQYF. CDR3 coding DNA: TGTGCCAGCAGTGCCAGCGGGAGGGCAAGAGAGCAGTACTTC.

This clonotype was seen a handful of times. J is TRBJ1-1 and V is TRBV2, with a possible D match to TRBD1 (5 bases). Looked up from germline, CDR1 is SNHLY and CDR2 is FYNNEI. The CDR3 consists of 14 residues. The V end lost 6 bases, the J end lost 0 bases, and 11 bases lay between the germline ends. The chain's CDR3 is CASRGDGLNTEAFF. Written as DNA, the CDR3 is TGTGCCAGCAGGGGGGACGGCTTGAACACTGAAGCTTTCTTT.

This clonotype occurred a few times. CDR3 in amino acids: CASRTSGRGDEQYF. In nucleotides, the CDR3 is TGTGCCAGCAGAACAAGCGGGAGAGGTGACGAGCAGTACTTC. The J gene is TRBJ2-7, the V gene TRBV12-3 or TRBV12-4, with TRBD2 matching 8 bases. After removal of 6 bases from V and 5 bases from J, the junction contained 9 bases not matched to a gene. The CDR3 loop spans 14 amino acids.